This TCR beta chain was documented in a study of cytomegalovirus exposure and HLA in healthy donors. Study-level points and caveats: Analysis performed later showed TCR beta chains linked to HLA being more clonally expanded than equally common others. It has been reported that TCR beta sequences accurately predicted the HLA-A and HLA-B alleles of most subjects. The study found most TCR sequences rare, yet found some public TCRs in many donors.

Amplification used 60 Vbeta primers and 13 Jbeta primers. In the original workflow: Around 80 million unique TCR beta chains, around 10 million of them shared, were counted by a later analysis. Method: immunoSEQ multiplex PCR; TCRdb's copy keeps in-frame clones and lacks some. The D gene and trimming were derived from the DNA, and the V and J assignments and clone size from that table. In the table there are approximately 170,000 clones, around 80% of which are singletons. To note about this clone: Its specificity is not known.

The sequence derives from a man aged 40-49 years in good health and CMV-seronegative. Sequencing was performed on PBMCs.

The CDR3 is CASSLPGSYNEQFF. CDR3 nucleotides: TGTGCCAGCAGCTTGCCGGGTTCCTACAATGAGCAGTTCTTC. The genes are TRBV5-4 and TRBJ2-1; D is uncertain. The CDR3 is 14 amino acids. Trimming removed 1 base from V and 1 base from J, with 6 bases in between. Looked up from germline, CDR1 is SGHNT and CDR2 is YYREEE (reference sequence).